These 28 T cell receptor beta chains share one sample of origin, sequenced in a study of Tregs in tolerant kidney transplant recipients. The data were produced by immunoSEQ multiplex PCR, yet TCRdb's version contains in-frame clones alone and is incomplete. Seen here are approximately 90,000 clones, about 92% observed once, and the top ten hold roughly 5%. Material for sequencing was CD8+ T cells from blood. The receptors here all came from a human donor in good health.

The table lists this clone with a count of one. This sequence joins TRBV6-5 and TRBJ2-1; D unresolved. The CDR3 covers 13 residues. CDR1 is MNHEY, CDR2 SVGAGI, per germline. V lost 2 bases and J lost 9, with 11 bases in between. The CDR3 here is CASSYTPPGEQFF. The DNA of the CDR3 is TGTGCCAGCAGTTACACCCCTCCGGGTGAGCAGTTCTTC.

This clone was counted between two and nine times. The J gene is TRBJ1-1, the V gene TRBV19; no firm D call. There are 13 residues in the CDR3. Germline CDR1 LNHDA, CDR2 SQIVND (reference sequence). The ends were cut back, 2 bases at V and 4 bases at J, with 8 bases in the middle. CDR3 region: CASSIRYRTEAFF. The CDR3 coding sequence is TGTGCCAGTAGTATAAGGTATCGCACTGAAGCTTTCTTT.

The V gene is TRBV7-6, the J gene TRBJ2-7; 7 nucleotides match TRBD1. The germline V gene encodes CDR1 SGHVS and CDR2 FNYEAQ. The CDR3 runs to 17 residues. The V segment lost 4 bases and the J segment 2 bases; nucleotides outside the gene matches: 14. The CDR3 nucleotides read TGTGCCAGCAGCTCAAGAACCGGGACAGCAGGAACCTACGAGCAGTACTTC. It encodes CASSSRTGTAGTYEQYF.

In nucleotides, the CDR3 is TGCAGCGTTGTCCTTCGGGGCTACGAGCAGTACTTC. It yields the protein CSVVLRGYEQYF. The chain carries TRBV29-1 and TRBJ2-7; perhaps TRBD2 as D (5 bases). Deletions cut 4 bases from V and 3 bases from J, with 10 bases between. The CDR3 loop spans 12 amino acids. Germline V gene sequence: CDR1 SQVTM, CDR2 ANQGSEA.

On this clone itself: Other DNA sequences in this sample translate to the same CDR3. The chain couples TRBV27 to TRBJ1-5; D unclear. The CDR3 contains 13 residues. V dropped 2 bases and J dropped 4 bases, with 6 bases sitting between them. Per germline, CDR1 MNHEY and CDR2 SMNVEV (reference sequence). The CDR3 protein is CASSLMGNQPQHF. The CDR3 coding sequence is TGTGCCAGCAGTTTAATGGGGAATCAGCCCCAGCATTTT.

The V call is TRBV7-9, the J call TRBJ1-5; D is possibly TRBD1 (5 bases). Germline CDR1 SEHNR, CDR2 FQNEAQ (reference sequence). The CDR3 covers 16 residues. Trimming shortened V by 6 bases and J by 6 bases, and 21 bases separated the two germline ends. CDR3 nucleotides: TGTGCCAGCAGTTCCAATCTGGGGGAGCGCGGTCAGCCCCAGCATTTT. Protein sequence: CASSSNLGERGQPQHF.

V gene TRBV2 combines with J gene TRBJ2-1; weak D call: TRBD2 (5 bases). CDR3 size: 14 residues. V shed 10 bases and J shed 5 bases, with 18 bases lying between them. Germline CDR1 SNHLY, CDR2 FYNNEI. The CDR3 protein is CATLWSTGNNEQFF. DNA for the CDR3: TGTGCCACTTTGTGGTCGACCGGGAACAATGAGCAGTTCTTC.

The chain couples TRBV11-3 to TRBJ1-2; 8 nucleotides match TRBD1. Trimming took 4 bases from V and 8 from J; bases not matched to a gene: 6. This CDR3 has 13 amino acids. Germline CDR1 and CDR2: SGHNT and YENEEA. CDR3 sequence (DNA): TGTGCCAGCAGCTCCCGGGACAGGATCGGCTACACCTTC. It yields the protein CASSSRDRIGYTF. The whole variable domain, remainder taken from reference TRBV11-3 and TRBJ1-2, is EAGVVQSPRYKIIEKKQPVAFWCNPISGHNTLYWYLQNLGQGPELLIRYENEEAVDDSQLPKDRFSAERLKGVDSTLKIQPAELGDSAVYLCASSSRDRIGYTFGSGTRLTVV.

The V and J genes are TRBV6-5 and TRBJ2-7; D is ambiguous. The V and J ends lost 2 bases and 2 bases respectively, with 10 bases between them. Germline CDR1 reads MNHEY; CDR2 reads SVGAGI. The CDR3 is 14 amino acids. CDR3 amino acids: CASSYRSEPYEQYF. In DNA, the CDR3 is TGTGCCAGCAGTTACAGGTCGGAACCCTACGAGCAGTACTTC.

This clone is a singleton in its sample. The CDR3 coding sequence is TGTGCCAGCAGTTTATCAGCAGACCAAGAGACCCAGTACTTC. Its protein product is CASSLSADQETQYF. The chain is built from TRBV27 and TRBJ2-5, with no clear D. The V end was cut by 0 bases, the J end by 0 bases, with 5 bases between. Per the germline V gene, CDR1 is MNHEY and CDR2 is SMNVEV (reference sequence). CDR3 length: 14 residues.

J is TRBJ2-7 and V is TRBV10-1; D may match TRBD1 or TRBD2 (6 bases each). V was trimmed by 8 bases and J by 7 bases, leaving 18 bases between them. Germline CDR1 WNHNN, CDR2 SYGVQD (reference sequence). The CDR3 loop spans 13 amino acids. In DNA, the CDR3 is TGCGCCAGCGGGCTGGGGGGCACGGGTGAGCAGTACTTC. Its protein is CASGLGGTGEQYF.

The CDR3 loop reads CASSSYQETQYF. DNA of the CDR3: TGTGCCAGCAGCTCGTACCAAGAGACCCAGTACTTC. The rearrangement uses TRBV7-6 and TRBJ2-5, with D unresolved. The CDR3 totals 12 residues. V was trimmed by 4 bases and J by 0 bases, leaving 3 bases between them. Germline V gives CDR1 SGHVS, CDR2 FNYEAQ. The full variable domain, with the rest looked up from reference TRBV7-6 and TRBJ2-5, is GAGVSQSPRYKVTKRGQDVALRCDPISGHVSLYWYRQALGQGPEFLTYFNYEAQQDKSGLPNDRFSAERPEGSISTLTIQRTEQRDSAMYRCASSSYQETQYFGPGTRLLVL.

In DNA, the CDR3 is TGTGCCAGCAGTCCCGACTGGTCCGGGGCCAACGTCCTGACTTTC. Its protein product is CASSPDWSGANVLTF. V usage is TRBV27 and J usage is TRBJ2-6, with unresolved D. The ends were cut back, 5 bases at V and 4 bases at J, with 12 bases in the middle. This CDR3 has 15 residues. The germline gives CDR1 MNHEY, CDR2 SMNVEV (reference sequence). The complete variable domain, with remaining parts taken from reference TRBV27 and TRBJ2-6, reads EAQVTQNPRYLITVTGKKLTVTCSQNMNHEYMSWYRQDPGLGLRQIYYSMNVEVTDKGDVPEGYKVSRKEKRNFPLILESPSPNQTSLYFCASSPDWSGANVLTFGAGSRLTVL.

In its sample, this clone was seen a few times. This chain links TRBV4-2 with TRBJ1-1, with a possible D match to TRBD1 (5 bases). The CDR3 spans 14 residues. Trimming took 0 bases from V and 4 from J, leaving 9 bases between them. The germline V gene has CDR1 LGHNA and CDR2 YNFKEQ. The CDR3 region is CASSQDGASTEAFF. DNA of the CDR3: TGTGCCAGCAGCCAAGACGGGGCGAGCACTGAAGCTTTCTTT.

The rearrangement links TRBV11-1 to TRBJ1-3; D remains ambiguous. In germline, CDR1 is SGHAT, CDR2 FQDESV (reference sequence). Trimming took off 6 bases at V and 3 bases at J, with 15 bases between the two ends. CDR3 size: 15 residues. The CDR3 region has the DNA TGTGCCAGCAGTTCCGCCCGAGACAATGGAAACACCATATATTTT. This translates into CASSSARDNGNTIYF.

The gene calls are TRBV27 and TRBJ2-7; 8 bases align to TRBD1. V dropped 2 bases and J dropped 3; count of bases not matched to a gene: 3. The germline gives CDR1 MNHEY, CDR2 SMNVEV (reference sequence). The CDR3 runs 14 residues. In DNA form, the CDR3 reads TGTGCCAGCAGTTTAGTGGGACAGGTCTACGAGCAGTACTTC. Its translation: CASSLVGQVYEQYF.

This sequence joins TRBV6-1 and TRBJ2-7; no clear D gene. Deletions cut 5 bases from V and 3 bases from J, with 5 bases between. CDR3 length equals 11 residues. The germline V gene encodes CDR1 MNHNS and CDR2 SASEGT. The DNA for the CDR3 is TGTGCCAGCAGTTTCAGCTACGAGCAGTACTTC. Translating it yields CASSFSYEQYF.

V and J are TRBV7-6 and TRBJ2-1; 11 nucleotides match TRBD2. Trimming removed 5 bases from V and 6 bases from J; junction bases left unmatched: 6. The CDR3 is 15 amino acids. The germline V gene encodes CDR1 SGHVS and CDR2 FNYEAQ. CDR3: CASSRIAGGFNEQFF. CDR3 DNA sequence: TGTGCCAGCAGCCGCATAGCGGGAGGGTTCAATGAGCAGTTCTTC.

This chain's CDR3 is CASSLRTGNSNQPQHF. The CDR3 DNA follows: TGCGCCAGCAGCCTCAGGACAGGGAATAGCAATCAGCCCCAGCATTTT. The chain carries TRBV4-1 and TRBJ1-5, with 8 bases identical to TRBD1. J gave up 0 bases and V 4 bases, and 5 bases lay outside the gene matches. This CDR3 is 16 amino acids long. Germline assignment: CDR1 MGHRA and CDR2 YSYEKL.

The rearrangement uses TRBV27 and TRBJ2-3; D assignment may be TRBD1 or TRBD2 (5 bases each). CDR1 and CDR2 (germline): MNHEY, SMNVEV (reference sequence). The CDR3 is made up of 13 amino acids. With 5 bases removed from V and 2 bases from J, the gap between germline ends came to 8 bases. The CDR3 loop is CASSGTNTDTQYF. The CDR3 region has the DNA TGTGCCAGCAGTGGGACGAACACAGATACGCAGTATTTT.

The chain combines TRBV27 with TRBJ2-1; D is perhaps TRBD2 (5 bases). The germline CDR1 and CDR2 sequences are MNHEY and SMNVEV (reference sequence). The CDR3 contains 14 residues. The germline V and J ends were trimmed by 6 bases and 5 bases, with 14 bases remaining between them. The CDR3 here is CASRPAVSDNEQFF. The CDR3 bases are TGTGCCAGCAGACCAGCGGTATCGGACAATGAGCAGTTCTTC.

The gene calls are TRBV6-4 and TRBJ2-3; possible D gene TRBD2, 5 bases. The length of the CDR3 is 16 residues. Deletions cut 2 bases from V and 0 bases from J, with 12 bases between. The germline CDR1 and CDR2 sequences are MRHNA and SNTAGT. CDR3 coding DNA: TGTGCCAGCAGTGACGCGGCTAGCAGTAGCACAGATACGCAGTATTTT. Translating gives CASSDAASSSTDTQYF.

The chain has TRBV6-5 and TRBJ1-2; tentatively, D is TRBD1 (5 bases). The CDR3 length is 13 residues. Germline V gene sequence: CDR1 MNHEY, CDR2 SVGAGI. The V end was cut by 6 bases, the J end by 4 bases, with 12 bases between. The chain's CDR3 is CASSPTGGYGYTF. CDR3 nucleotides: TGTGCCAGCAGCCCCACGGGGGGCTATGGCTACACCTTC.

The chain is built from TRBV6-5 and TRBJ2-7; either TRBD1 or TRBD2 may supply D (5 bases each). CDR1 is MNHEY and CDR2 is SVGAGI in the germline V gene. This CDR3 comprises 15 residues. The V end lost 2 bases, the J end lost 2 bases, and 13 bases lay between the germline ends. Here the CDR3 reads CASSYVRDAAYEQYF. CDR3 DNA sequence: TGTGCCAGCAGTTACGTACGGGACGCAGCCTACGAGCAGTACTTC.

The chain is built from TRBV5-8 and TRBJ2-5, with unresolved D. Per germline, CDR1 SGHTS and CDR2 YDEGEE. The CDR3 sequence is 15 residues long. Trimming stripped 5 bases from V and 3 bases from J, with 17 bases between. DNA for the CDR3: TGTGCCAGCAGAGGCATCAGTTCAATTAAAGAGACCCAGTACTTC. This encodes CASRGISSIKETQYF.

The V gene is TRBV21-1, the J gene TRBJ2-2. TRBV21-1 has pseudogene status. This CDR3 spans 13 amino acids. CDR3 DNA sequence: TGTGCCAGCAGCCGATCGCACACCGGGGAGCTGTTTTTT. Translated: CASSRSHTGELFF.

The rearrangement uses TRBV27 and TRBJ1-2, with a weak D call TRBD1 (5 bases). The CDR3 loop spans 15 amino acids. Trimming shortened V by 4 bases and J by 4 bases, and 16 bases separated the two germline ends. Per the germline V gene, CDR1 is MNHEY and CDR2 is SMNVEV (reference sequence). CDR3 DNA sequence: TGTGCCAGCAGTTCGTTAGCCGGGGGAATCTATGGCTACACCTTC. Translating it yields CASSSLAGGIYGYTF.

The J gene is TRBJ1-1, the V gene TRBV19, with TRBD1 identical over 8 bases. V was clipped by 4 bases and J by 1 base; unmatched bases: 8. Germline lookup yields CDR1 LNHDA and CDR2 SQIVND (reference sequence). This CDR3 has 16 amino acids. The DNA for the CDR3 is TGTGCCAGTAGTAGCAGGGGGCGATACCCGAACACTGAAGCTTTCTTT. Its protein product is CASSSRGRYPNTEAFF. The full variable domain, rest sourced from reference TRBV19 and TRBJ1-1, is DGGITQSPKYLFRKEGQNVTLSCEQNLNHDAMYWYRQDPGQGLRLIYYSQIVNDFQKGDIAEGYSVSREKKESFPLTVTSAQKNPTAFYLCASSSRGRYPNTEAFFGQGTRLTVV.